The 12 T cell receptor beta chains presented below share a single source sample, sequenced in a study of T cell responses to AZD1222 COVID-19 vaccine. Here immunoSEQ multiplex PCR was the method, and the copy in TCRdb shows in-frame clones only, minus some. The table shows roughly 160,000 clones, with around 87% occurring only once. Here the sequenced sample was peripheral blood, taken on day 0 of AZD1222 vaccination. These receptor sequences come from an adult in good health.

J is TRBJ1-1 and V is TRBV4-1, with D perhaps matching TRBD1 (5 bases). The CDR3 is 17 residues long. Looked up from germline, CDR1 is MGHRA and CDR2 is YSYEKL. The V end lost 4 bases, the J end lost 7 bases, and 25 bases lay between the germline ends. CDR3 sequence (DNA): TGCGCCAGCAGCCCCACCCTGACCGGCTCAGGGAAAAATGAAGCTTTCTTT. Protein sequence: CASSPTLTGSGKNEAFF.

CDR3 DNA sequence: TGCGCCAGCAGCTTGGGGCCAGGGTACTCCTACGAGCAGTACGTC. Its translation: CASSLGPGYSYEQYV. The chain links TRBV5-1 to TRBJ2-7; D is perhaps TRBD1 (5 bases). The CDR3 contains 15 residues. Per the germline V gene, CDR1 is SGHRS and CDR2 is YFSETQ. V dropped 0 bases and J dropped 0 bases, with 10 bases sitting between them.

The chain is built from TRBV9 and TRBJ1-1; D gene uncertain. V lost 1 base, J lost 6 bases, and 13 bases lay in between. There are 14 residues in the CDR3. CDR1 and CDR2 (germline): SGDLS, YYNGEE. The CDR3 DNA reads TGTGCCAGCAGCGTATCCGTTGGCGCTCCTGAAGCTTTCTTT. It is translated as CASSVSVGAPEAFF.

This CDR3 reads CASSPTLGAPYEQYF. The CDR3 DNA reads TGTGCCAGCAGCCCTACGCTGGGGGCCCCCTACGAGCAGTACTTC. The chain recombines TRBV7-4 with TRBJ2-7; D may be TRBD1 (6 bases). V lost 5 bases, J lost 2 bases, and 16 bases lay in between. Looked up from germline, CDR1 is SGHVT and CDR2 is SQSDAQ. The CDR3 runs to 15 residues.

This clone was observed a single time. Here the CDR3 reads CASSLIGRGGSYEQYF. The CDR3 DNA is TGTGCCAGCAGCTTAATAGGCAGGGGAGGATCCTACGAGCAGTACTTC. The chain uses TRBV7-2 and TRBJ2-7; the D call may be TRBD1 or TRBD2 (6 bases each). The V end lost 2 bases, the J end lost 1 base, and 15 bases lay between the germline ends. This CDR3 comprises 16 residues. The germline V gene encodes CDR1 SGHTA and CDR2 FQGNSA.

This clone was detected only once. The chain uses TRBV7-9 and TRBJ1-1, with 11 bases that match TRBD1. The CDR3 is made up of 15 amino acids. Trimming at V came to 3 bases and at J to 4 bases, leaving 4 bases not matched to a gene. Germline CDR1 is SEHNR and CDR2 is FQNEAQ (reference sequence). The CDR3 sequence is CASSFAGTGGTEAFF. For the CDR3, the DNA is TGTGCCAGCAGCTTTGCCGGGACAGGGGGCACTGAAGCTTTCTTT.

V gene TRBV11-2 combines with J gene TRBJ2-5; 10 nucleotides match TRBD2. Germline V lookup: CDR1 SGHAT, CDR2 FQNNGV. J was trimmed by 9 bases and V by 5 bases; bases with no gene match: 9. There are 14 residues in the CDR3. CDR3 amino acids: CASSASGGPGSQYF. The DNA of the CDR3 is TGTGCCAGCAGCGCTAGCGGGGGACCCGGGTCCCAGTACTTC.

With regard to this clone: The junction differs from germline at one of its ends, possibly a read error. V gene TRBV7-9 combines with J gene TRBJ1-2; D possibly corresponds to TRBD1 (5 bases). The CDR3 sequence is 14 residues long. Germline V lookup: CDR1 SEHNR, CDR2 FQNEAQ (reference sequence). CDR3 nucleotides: TGTGCCAGCAGCGTAGCGGGGGGTAACTATGGCTACACCTTC. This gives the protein CASSVAGGNYGYTF.

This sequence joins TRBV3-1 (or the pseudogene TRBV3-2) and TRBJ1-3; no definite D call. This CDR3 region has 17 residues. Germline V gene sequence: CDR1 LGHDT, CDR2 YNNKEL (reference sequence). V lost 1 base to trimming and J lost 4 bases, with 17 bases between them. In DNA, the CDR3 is TGTGCCAGCAGCCAAGTTTTATTGCGGGGTTCGGGAAACACCATATATTTT. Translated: CASSQVLLRGSGNTIYF.

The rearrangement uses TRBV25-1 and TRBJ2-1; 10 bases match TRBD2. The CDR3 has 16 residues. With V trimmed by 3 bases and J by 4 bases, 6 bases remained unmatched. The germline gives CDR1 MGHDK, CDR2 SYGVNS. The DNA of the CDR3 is TGTGCCAGCAGTGACCTTAGCGGGGGGCAATACAATGAGCAGTTCTTC. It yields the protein CASSDLSGGQYNEQFF. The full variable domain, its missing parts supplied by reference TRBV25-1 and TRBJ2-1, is EADIYQTPRYLVIGTGKKITLECSQTMGHDKMYWYQQDPGMELHLIHYSYGVNSTEKGDLSSESTVSRIRTEHFPLTLESARPSHTSQYLCASSDLSGGQYNEQFFGPGTRLTVL.

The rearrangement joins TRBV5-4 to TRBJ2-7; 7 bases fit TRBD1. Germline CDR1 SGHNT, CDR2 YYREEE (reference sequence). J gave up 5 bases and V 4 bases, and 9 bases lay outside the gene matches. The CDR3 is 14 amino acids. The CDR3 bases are TGTGCCAGCAGCCGGCGCGACAGGGCCCACGAGCAGTACTTC. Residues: CASSRRDRAHEQYF.

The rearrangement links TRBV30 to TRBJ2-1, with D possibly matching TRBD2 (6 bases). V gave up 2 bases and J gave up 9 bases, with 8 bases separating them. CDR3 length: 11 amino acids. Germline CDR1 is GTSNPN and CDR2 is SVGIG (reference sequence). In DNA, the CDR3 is TGTGCCTGGAGTTGGGGAGGTGAGCAGTTCTTC. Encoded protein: CAWSWGGEQFF.